This passage covers 3 T cell receptor beta chains from one sample sequenced in a study of regulatory T cells in long-lasting Graves disease. Through Arm-PCR of CDR3 regions and iRepertoire HTBI primers, TCR beta libraries were built. Each CDR3 protein gets one entry after TCRdb re-called the multiplex PCR reads with MiXCR. The table shows 450,000 to 650,000 distinct CDR3 sequences, with 15% to 20% occurring only once. Time point denoted: newly diagnosed GD, antithyroid drugs for less than 3 months. Isolated PBMC RNA provided the starting material for the TCR library. The same data also went into a second study, on T cells in Graves' hyperthyroidism and ophthalmopathy.

Sequenced material: peripheral blood mononuclear cells (PBMCs), taken at new diagnosis, from a patient treated with antithyroid drugs. These receptors were obtained from a middle-aged woman with Graves disease.

The sample holds many counts of this clonotype. This sequence joins TRBV2 and TRBJ2-6, with D uncertain. The CDR3 sequence is 17 residues long. V gave up 0 bases and J gave up 1 base, with 10 bases separating them. Germline CDR1 and CDR2: SNHLY and FYNNEI. CDR3 nucleotides: TGTGCCAGCAGTGAAGCGCTTCTGAGGTCTGGGGCCAACGTCCTGACTTTC. As protein: CASSEALLRSGANVLTF.

This clonotype was seen ten or more times. The gene calls are TRBV7-2 and TRBJ2-1; no clear D gene. The germline V gene has CDR1 SGHTA and CDR2 FQGNSA. V was shortened by 7 bases and J by 0 bases, with 13 bases between the two germline ends. There are 15 residues in the CDR3. CDR3 sequence (DNA): TGTGCCAGCACCTTCGGCCCGAGCTCCTACAATGAGCAGTTCTTC. As protein: CASTFGPSSYNEQFF.

In this sample, this clonotype turned up many times. J is TRBJ1-2 and V is TRBV12-3 or TRBV12-4; D gene unclear. The ends were cut back, 3 bases at V and 2 bases at J, with 13 bases in the middle. This CDR3 region has 15 residues. CDR3 region: CASSLRKASNYGYTF. Here the CDR3 DNA reads TGTGCCAGCAGTTTGCGGAAAGCTTCCAACTATGGCTACACCTTC.